These T cell receptor beta chains were read from a single sample in a study of T cells in severe cutaneous drug reactions. Using the multiplex PCR reads, TCRdb records one entry per CDR3 protein without DNA. The sample has some 7,600 distinct CDR3 sequences; the top ten hold around 28%. Sequencing was carried out using cells from a skin blister. These receptors were collected from a human donor with a severe cutaneous adverse drug reaction. Each CDR3 is given with its conserved first and last residue. Size is stated for part of the rows, as once, few or many counts, or as a class when the clone is expanded.

v_gene	abundance	j_gene	CDR3aa
TRBV19	.	TRBJ2-7	CASSGGTGTYEQYF
TRBV25-1	.	TRBJ1-1	CASSEHLSGMNTEAFF
TRBV4-3	.	TRBJ2-7	CASSQGPGSYYEQYF
TRBV29-1	.	TRBJ2-7	CSVEDGSAYEQYF
TRBV7-9	.	TRBJ2-1	CASSSPPQVVYTNYNEQFF
TRBV5-1	.	TRBJ2-4	CASSSETRSPLQYF
TRBV12-3/TRBV12-4	.	TRBJ2-7	CASSLGLNSYEQYF
TRBV27	.	TRBJ2-7	CASSELQGIRSYEQYF
TRBV10-3	.	TRBJ2-1	CAISGPTSTEQFF
TRBV4-3	.	TRBJ2-7	CASSQDGEGGPREQYF
TRBV30	.	TRBJ1-1	CAGRGPMNTEAFF
TRBV5-1	.	TRBJ2-1	CASSLDNLLIYNEQFF
TRBV15	.	TRBJ1-1	CATSRVRTGNTEAFF
TRBV28	.	TRBJ2-3	CASSFRLTYGEDTQYF
TRBV29-1	.	TRBJ2-7	CSVFTTLMGEQYF
TRBV9	.	TRBJ2-1	CASSVGGANYNEQFF
TRBV6-6	.	TRBJ2-5	CASSRDPRTQYF
TRBV27	.	TRBJ1-2	CASRPLTGVQGYTF
TRBV29-1	.	TRBJ2-7	CSVETGQAYEQYF
TRBV9	.	TRBJ2-1	CASSVGGSTYNEQFF
TRBV7-9	.	TRBJ2-1	CASSPPGGSNEQFF
TRBV28	.	TRBJ2-5	CASITWDRGRETQYF
TRBV30	.	TRBJ2-1	CAWEKREATLEYNEQFF
TRBV4-3	.	TRBJ2-1	CASSGRSDNEQFF
TRBV3-1	.	TRBJ2-7	CASSHTAAAYEQYF
TRBV3-1	.	TRBJ2-5	CASNKGLGPQETQYF
TRBV5-1	.	TRBJ2-1	CASSLAASYNEQFF
TRBV13	medium-sized	TRBJ2-3	CASSLYFTGEVSDTQYF
TRBV28	.	TRBJ2-7	CASSSWGQREYEQYF
TRBV12-3/TRBV12-4	.	TRBJ1-4	CASSFGLVGLFF
TRBV5-6	.	TRBJ2-1	CASSLSFTSGMHEQFF
TRBV11-2	.	TRBJ2-2	CASSSSRELFF
TRBV5-6	.	TRBJ2-1	CASSLIASNEQFF
TRBV6-5	medium-sized	TRBJ2-3	CASSRGGDTQYF
TRBV6-5	.	TRBJ2-1	CASSYSTGPYNEQFF
TRBV9	.	TRBJ2-1	CASSVQGLGGNEQFF
TRBV7-9	.	TRBJ2-7	CASSPILAGVRYEQYF
TRBV29-1	medium-sized	TRBJ1-2	CSVARVEAIGYTF
TRBV2	.	TRBJ2-7	CASSPRYEQYF
TRBV10-3	.	TRBJ1-2	CAISESGTPAGYGYTF
TRBV27	.	TRBJ2-7	CASSLLSGDEQYF
TRBV4-3	.	TRBJ2-4	CASSQEERHTNIQYF
TRBV28	.	TRBJ2-1	CASRPRRDFKQFF
TRBV5-1	.	TRBJ2-7	CASSLETISYEQYF
TRBV7-3	.	TRBJ2-1	CASSLPGTGNEQFF
TRBV28	.	TRBJ1-1	CASSLWLSMNTEAFF
TRBV30	medium-sized	TRBJ1-2	CAWRGPGTLYGYTF
TRBV12-3/TRBV12-4	.	TRBJ2-7	CASSFSGGPYEQYF